This is a list of T cell receptor beta chains from one sample in a study of cytomegalovirus exposure and HLA in healthy donors. Clones were read by immunoSEQ multiplex PCR, and TCRdb kept only the in-frame ones, dropping some. The table has under 150,000 clones, around 81% seen once. Sequenced: PBMCs. All receptors derive from a woman aged 50 to 65 in good health and CMV-seronegative. Both conserved end residues are part of each CDR3. The order of the fields is clone size, D gene, V gene, J gene, CDR3 protein, CDR3 DNA. The D gene is left open where the match is weak. Not all rows give a size; the values are once, few, many and, for expanded clones, a class.

>.|.|TRBV6-1|TRBJ2-1
CASSGMVGGYNEQFF
TGTGCCAGCAGTGGAATGGTAGGGGGTTACAATGAGCAGTTCTTC
>.|TRBD1|TRBV30|TRBJ1-1
CAWRGQGATEAFF
TGTGCCTGGAGGGGACAGGGTGCCACTGAAGCTTTCTTT
>.|TRBD1|TRBV5-6|TRBJ1-2
CASSSLQGDGYTF
TGTGCCAGCAGCTCCCTTCAGGGGGACGGCTACACCTTC
>few|.|TRBV6-5|TRBJ1-5
CASSYSGVSNQPQHF
TGTGCCAGCAGTTACTCAGGGGTTAGCAATCAGCCCCAGCATTTT
>.|TRBD1|TRBV28|TRBJ1-5
CASSLRTGEGQPQHF
TGTGCCAGCAGTTTAAGGACAGGGGAAGGTCAGCCCCAGCATTTT
>.|.|TRBV19|TRBJ2-5
CASSPLGGSETQYF
TGTGCCAGTAGTCCGCTTGGGGGGTCAGAGACCCAGTACTTC
>.|.|TRBV4-1|TRBJ2-3
CASSQGDSGTDTQYF
TGCGCCAGCAGCCAAGGCGACAGCGGGACAGATACGCAGTATTTT
>.|TRBD2|TRBV14|TRBJ2-7
CASSQAGLAREQYF
TGTGCCAGCAGCCAAGCGGGACTAGCGAGGGAGCAGTACTTC
>.|.|TRBV18|TRBJ2-3
CASSPRTGTDTQYF
TGTGCCAGCTCACCACGAACGGGCACAGATACGCAGTATTTT
>.|.|TRBV4-3|TRBJ1-4
CASSQDKGDSEKLFF
TGCGCCAGCAGCCAAGATAAGGGAGATAGTGAAAAACTGTTTTTT
>.|.|TRBV29-1|TRBJ1-1
CSVEAGNTEAFF
TGCAGCGTTGAAGCGGGAAACACTGAAGCTTTCTTT
>.|TRBD1|TRBV2|TRBJ1-1
CASSEGGTGGVTEAFF
TGTGCCAGCAGTGAAGGGGGGACAGGGGGCGTCACTGAAGCTTTCTTT
>.|.|TRBV29-1|TRBJ1-3
CSVEDHLRGNTIYF
TGCAGCGTTGAAGATCATCTCAGAGGAAACACCATATATTTT
>.|TRBD1|TRBV6-5|TRBJ2-5
CASSGLGQGEETQYF
TGTGCCAGCAGTGGCCTAGGACAGGGGGAAGAGACCCAGTACTTC
>.|TRBD2|TRBV28|TRBJ2-3
CASSRRLAGASDTQYF
TGTGCCAGCAGTCGTAGACTAGCGGGAGCATCAGATACGCAGTATTTT
>.|TRBD2|TRBV6-6|TRBJ2-2
CASSSSGSNTGELFF
TGTGCCAGCAGTTCTAGCGGGTCCAACACCGGGGAGCTGTTTTTT
>.|TRBD1|TRBV7-9|TRBJ1-1
CASSPDRGSGSEAFF
TGTGCCAGCAGCCCCGACAGGGGATCAGGCTCTGAAGCTTTCTTT
>few|TRBD1|TRBV28|TRBJ1-5
CASRWGQGARNQPQHF
TGTGCCAGCCGGTGGGGGCAGGGGGCGCGGAATCAGCCCCAGCATTTT
>.|.|TRBV7-3|TRBJ2-5
CASSLTSNTQETQYF
TGTGCCAGCAGCTTAACTAGCAATACACAAGAGACCCAGTACTTC
>.|.|TRBV29-1|TRBJ2-3
CSGKDRPRTDTQYF
TGCAGCGGAAAGGACAGACCACGCACAGATACGCAGTATTTT
>.|.|TRBV7-9|TRBJ1-1
CASSFNRNTEAFF
TGTGCCAGCAGTTTTAACAGGAACACTGAAGCTTTCTTT
>.|TRBD1|TRBV12-5|TRBJ1-1
CASGETGTGYTEAFF
TGTGCTAGTGGTGAAACCGGGACAGGGTACACTGAAGCTTTCTTT
>.|.|TRBV5-6|TRBJ1-5
CASSLRRDQPQHF
TGTGCCAGCAGCTTGAGGCGGGATCAGCCCCAGCATTTT
>.|TRBD1|TRBV5-1|TRBJ2-3
CASSWMGQGEGDTQYF
TGCGCCAGCAGCTGGATGGGACAGGGGGAAGGAGATACGCAGTATTTT
>.|TRBD1|TRBV2|TRBJ1-2
CASSGDREKGYTF
TGTGCCAGCAGTGGAGACAGGGAAAAGGGCTACACCTTC
>.|TRBD2|TRBV18|TRBJ2-6
CASSPPSSGRYGANVLTF
TGTGCCAGCTCACCACCGTCTAGCGGGAGGTATGGGGCCAACGTCCTGACTTTC
>.|.|TRBV9|TRBJ2-7
CASSVGAGTYEQYF
TGTGCCAGCAGCGTAGGGGCAGGTACCTACGAGCAGTACTTC
>few|TRBD2|TRBV11-3|TRBJ2-7
CASSTHSTSGIYEQYF
TGTGCCAGCAGCACTCACTCGACTAGCGGGATCTACGAGCAGTACTTC
>few|.|TRBV2|TRBJ2-3
CASSPLGAGVTEADTQYF
TGTGCCAGCAGCCCCCTCGGAGCAGGGGTTACTGAGGCAGATACGCAGTATTTT
>.|.|TRBV10-3|TRBJ1-2
CAISIRVGYGYTF
TGTGCCATCAGTATCAGGGTGGGATATGGCTACACCTTC
>.|TRBD1|TRBV9|TRBJ2-3
CASSVMTGGTDTQYF
TGTGCCAGCAGCGTAATGACAGGGGGCACAGATACGCAGTATTTT
>.|TRBD1|TRBV2|TRBJ1-4
CASSIQGASEKLFF
TGTGCCAGCAGCATCCAGGGGGCGAGTGAAAAACTGTTTTTT
>.|TRBD1|TRBV5-1|TRBJ2-2
CASSVHFDRGRGTGELFF
TGCGCCAGCAGCGTCCACTTTGACAGGGGTCGGGGCACCGGGGAGCTGTTTTTT
>.|TRBD2|TRBV19|TRBJ2-3
CASSASGIVSDTQYF
TGTGCCAGTAGTGCTAGCGGGATAGTATCGGATACGCAGTATTTT
>few|TRBD2|TRBV11-2|TRBJ2-1
CASSTQLASSYNEQFF
TGTGCCAGCAGCACCCAACTAGCGAGCTCCTACAATGAGCAGTTCTTC
>few|TRBD2|TRBV4-1|TRBJ2-1
CASSRAGDGWNEQFF
TGCGCCAGCAGTCGGGCGGGAGATGGGTGGAATGAGCAGTTCTTC
>.|TRBD1|TRBV29-1|TRBJ1-4
CSVAGTVGEKLFF
TGCAGCGTTGCCGGGACAGTCGGTGAAAAACTGTTTTTT
>.|TRBD2|TRBV9|TRBJ2-1
CASSVGVAGGFTNEQFF
TGTGCCAGCAGCGTAGGTGTAGCGGGAGGGTTCACGAATGAGCAGTTCTTC
>many|.|TRBV19|TRBJ1-1
CAGGRTLNTEAFF
TGTGCCGGAGGCAGGACCCTGAACACTGAAGCTTTCTTT
>.|TRBD1|TRBV19|TRBJ2-3
CASNSRDRGVPLSTDTQYF
TGTGCCAGCAATTCCCGGGACAGGGGGGTCCCTCTAAGCACAGATACGCAGTATTTT
>.|.|TRBV18|TRBJ2-1
CASSPSGNEQFF
TGTGCCAGCTCACCTAGCGGCAATGAGCAGTTCTTC
>.|.|TRBV4-3|TRBJ2-4
CASSQVAEGAAKNIQYF
TGCGCCAGCAGCCAAGTCGCCGAGGGTGCGGCCAAAAACATTCAGTACTTC
>.|.|TRBV29-1|TRBJ1-2
CSVEQGTGGYTF
TGCAGCGTGGAGCAGGGGACGGGCGGCTACACCTTC
>.|.|TRBV27|TRBJ2-7
CATRGANGVYEQYF
TGTGCCACCAGGGGGGCGAACGGGGTATACGAGCAGTACTTC
>.|.|TRBV30|TRBJ2-2
CAWTPTGTGELFF
TGTGCCTGGACCCCGACGGGAACCGGGGAGCTGTTTTTT
>.|TRBD2|TRBV27|TRBJ2-1
CASSLGPGTINNEQFF
TGTGCCAGCAGTTTGGGCCCCGGGACTATCAACAATGAGCAGTTCTTC
>once|TRBD2|TRBV9|TRBJ2-5
CASTRSAGGETQYF
TGTGCCAGCACCCGTTCTGCGGGAGGAGAGACCCAGTACTTC
>.|TRBD2|TRBV6-6|TRBJ2-2
CASSDTSGRAGELFF
TGTGCCAGCAGCGACACTAGCGGGAGGGCCGGGGAGCTGTTTTTT
>.|.|TRBV28|TRBJ2-1
CASSLVTGPQFF
TGTGCCAGCAGTTTAGTGACAGGACCGCAGTTCTTC
>.|TRBD1|TRBV28|TRBJ1-1
CASSPSQGARSTEAFF
TGTGCCAGCAGCCCCTCCCAGGGGGCAAGGAGCACTGAAGCTTTCTTT
>.|.|TRBV19|TRBJ2-3
CASSIVPGADTQYF
TGTGCCAGTAGTATAGTGCCGGGTGCAGATACGCAGTATTTT